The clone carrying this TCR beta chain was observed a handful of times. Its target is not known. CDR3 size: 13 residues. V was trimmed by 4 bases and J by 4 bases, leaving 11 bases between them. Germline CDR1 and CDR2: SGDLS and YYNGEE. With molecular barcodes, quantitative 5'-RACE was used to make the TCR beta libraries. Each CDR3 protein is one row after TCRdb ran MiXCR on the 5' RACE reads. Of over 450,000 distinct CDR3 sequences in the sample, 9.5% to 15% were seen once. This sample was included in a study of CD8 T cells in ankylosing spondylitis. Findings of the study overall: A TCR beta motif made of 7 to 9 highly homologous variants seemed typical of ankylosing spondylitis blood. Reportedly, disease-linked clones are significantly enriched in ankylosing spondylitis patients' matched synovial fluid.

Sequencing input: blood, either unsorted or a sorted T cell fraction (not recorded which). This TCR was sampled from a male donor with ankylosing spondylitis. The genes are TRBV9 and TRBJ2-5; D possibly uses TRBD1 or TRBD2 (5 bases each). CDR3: CASSTRDGETQYF. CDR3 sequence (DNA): TGTGCCAGCAGCACCCGGGACGGAGAGACCCAGTACTTC.